This T cell receptor (beta chain) was captured by sequencing in a study of beta chain features in type 1 diabetes. About this clone itself: Its antigen remains unidentified.

The sequenced template was cDNA made from the entire isolated RNA. The repertoire was sequenced with immunoSEQ multiplex PCR; TCRdb's copy has only in-frame clones and lacks some. This table has 200,000 to 250,000 clones, more than 9% appearing once. Findings and limits, study-wide: Patients with type 1 diabetes showed fewer VDJ junction insertions and more deletions. TCRB CDR3 length was moderately but significantly reduced in all four CD4+ subsets of Type 1 diabetes patients. The question left open here concerned HLA type influencing TCRB rearrangement. TCRB repertoires of naive, central memory and Treg cells appeared more similar among patients than among healthy donors.

Germline lookup yields CDR1 SGHTA and CDR2 FQGNSA. V lost 2 bases to trimming and J lost 6 bases; unmatched junction nucleotides: 8. The CDR3 contains 16 residues. The chain has TRBV7-2 and TRBJ1-5, with 9 bases aligning to TRBD1. The material sequenced was naive CD4+ T cells from blood. The TCR was taken from a woman under 30 in good health. The CDR3, as DNA: TGTGCCAGCAGCTTATTTGGGACAGGGTTTAGTCAGCCCCAGCATTTT. It translates to CASSLFGTGFSQPQHF.